The 17 T cell receptor beta chains presented below share a single source sample, sequenced in a study of control samples from healthy donors and cancer patients. Using immunoSEQ multiplex PCR, the repertoire was profiled, and TCRdb retains in-frame clones only, with some absent. The data hold some 94,000 clones, with around 83% observed a single time. Sequences were obtained from blood. These TCRs come from a woman aged 50 to 60 in good health.

This chain joins TRBV5-1 and TRBJ1-2, with D maybe TRBD1 (6 bases). This CDR3 is built from 14 residues. From germline, CDR1 is SGHRS and CDR2 YFSETQ. Trimming stripped 2 bases from V and 8 bases from J, with 16 bases between. The CDR3 sequence: CASSLDRLNMGYTF. The DNA of the CDR3 is TGCGCCAGCAGCTTAGACAGGCTAAATATGGGCTACACCTTC.

The CDR3 reads CASSLGLAAISYEQYF. DNA for the CDR3: TGTGCCAGCAGCTTAGGACTAGCGGCGATCTCCTACGAGCAGTACTTC. The rearrangement joins TRBV11-3 to TRBJ2-7; TRBD2 agrees at 9 bases. V lost 1 base to trimming and J lost 0 bases; unmatched junction nucleotides: 4. CDR1 is SGHNT, CDR2 YENEEA, per germline. This CDR3 region has 16 residues.

In its sample, this clone was seen a few times. The chain is built from TRBV28 and TRBJ2-7, with D possibly being TRBD1 (6 bases). The CDR3 is 19 amino acids. Trimming removed 6 bases from V and 0 bases from J, with 27 bases in between. Germline V gene sequence: CDR1 MDHEN, CDR2 SYDVKM. The CDR3 DNA reads as TGTGCCAGCAGCAGCCCCCAGGGCAGGGGCTTCCTAGCCTCCTACGAGCAGTACTTC. It yields the protein CASSSPQGRGFLASYEQYF. The full variable domain, its missing parts supplied by reference TRBV28 and TRBJ2-7, is DVKVTQSSRYLVKRTGEKVFLECVQDMDHENMFWYRQDPGLGLRLIYFSYDVKMKEKGDIPEGYSVSREKKERFSLILESASTNQTSMYLCASSSPQGRGFLASYEQYFGPGTRLTVT.

The chain employs TRBV11-2 and TRBJ1-3, with 7 bases lining up with TRBD1. The CDR3 loop spans 15 amino acids. From germline, CDR1 is SGHAT and CDR2 FQNNGV. The V segment lost 2 bases and the J segment 4 bases; nucleotides outside the gene matches: 5. The CDR3 reads CASSLRQGGGNTIYF. CDR3 bases: TGTGCCAGCAGCTTAAGACAGGGCGGCGGAAACACCATATATTTT.

This clone was observed once. The chain uses TRBV6-6 and TRBJ2-2; D is perhaps TRBD2 (7 bases). Trimming shortened V by 11 bases and J by 4 bases, and 17 bases separated the two germline ends. The CDR3 totals 14 residues. The germline V gene encodes CDR1 MNHNY and CDR2 SVGAGI (reference sequence). The CDR3: CALLGGGGTGELFF. CDR3 coding DNA: TGTGCCCTCCTGGGGGGGGGCGGCACCGGGGAGCTGTTTTTT.

The genes are TRBV27 and TRBJ1-1; D call uncertain. This CDR3 contains 13 residues. Per germline, CDR1 MNHEY and CDR2 SMNVEV (reference sequence). V was pared by 3 bases and J by 0 bases, with 5 bases between. The CDR3 DNA follows: TGTGCCAGCAGTTTTACTCTGAACACTGAAGCTTTCTTT. Translation: CASSFTLNTEAFF.

This clone appeared a few times. The chain couples TRBV5-4 to TRBJ2-7; D ambiguous. Trimming shortened V by 1 base and J by 7 bases, and 12 bases separated the two germline ends. The CDR3 has 13 amino acids. Germline V gives CDR1 SGHNT, CDR2 YYREEE (reference sequence). This chain's CDR3 is CASSLWQANEQYF. The CDR3 DNA reads as TGTGCCAGCAGCTTGTGGCAGGCTAATGAGCAGTACTTC.

The V call is TRBV6-5, the J call TRBJ2-5, with D possibly called TRBD1 or TRBD2 (5 bases each). Trimming removed 6 bases at V and 2 bases at J, with 16 bases between. The length of the CDR3 is 15 residues. Germline CDR1 and CDR2: MNHEY and SVGAGI. The CDR3 sequence: CASRRPGPRQETQYF. CDR3 nucleotides: TGTGCCAGCAGGCGTCCGGGACCGAGACAAGAGACCCAGTACTTC.

With regard to this clone: Other DNA sequences in the same sample also yield this CDR3. This chain connects TRBV20-1 to TRBJ2-5, with D perhaps TRBD1 or TRBD2 (5 bases each). The V gene lost 3 bases and the J gene lost 4 bases, with 6 bases spanning the gap. The CDR3 consists of 11 residues. Germline lookup yields CDR1 DFQATT and CDR2 SNEGSKA (reference sequence). CDR3: CSASGAETQYF. In nucleotides, the CDR3 is TGCAGTGCTAGCGGGGCAGAGACCCAGTACTTC.

The rearrangement links TRBV7-3 to TRBJ2-1; no clear D. Between the trimmed V and J ends, which lost 5 bases and 2 bases, there was a span of 10 bases. This CDR3 spans 14 amino acids. CDR1 SGHTA and CDR2 FQGTGA come from the germline V gene. The CDR3 region is CASSPQDAYNEQFF. In nucleotides, the CDR3 is TGTGCCAGCAGCCCACAAGACGCCTACAATGAGCAGTTCTTC.

The chain links TRBV2 to TRBJ2-7, with D perhaps matching TRBD2 (5 bases). CDR1 and CDR2 (germline): SNHLY, FYNNEI. The CDR3 runs to 13 residues. Between the trimmed V and J ends, which lost 6 bases and 0 bases, there was a span of 9 bases. CDR3 nucleotide sequence: TGTGCCAGCAGACCGGGATTCTCCTACGAGCAGTACTTC. Translating gives CASRPGFSYEQYF.

J is TRBJ2-2 and V is TRBV20-1, with unresolved D. The germline V gene has CDR1 DFQATT and CDR2 SNEGSKA (reference sequence). V lost 3 bases and J 5 bases, leaving 13 bases between the germline ends. This CDR3 region has 14 residues. In DNA, the CDR3 is TGCAGTGCTAGTAGGATGTCGTCGACCGGGGAGCTGTTTTTT. As protein: CSASRMSSTGELFF.

This clone was detected only once. The V and J genes are TRBV28 and TRBJ2-7; TRBD1 might be the D (5 bases). V shed 7 bases and J shed 5 bases, with 21 bases lying between them. Germline loops: CDR1 MDHEN, CDR2 SYDVKM. The CDR3 runs to 15 residues. The CDR3 is CASISGWAGPHEQYF. CDR3 nucleotides: TGTGCCAGCATTTCAGGTTGGGCAGGGCCCCACGAGCAGTACTTC.

This chain uses TRBV7-9 with TRBJ2-2; TRBD1 or TRBD2 may be the D gene (5 bases each). This CDR3 is built from 15 residues. The V gene lost 7 bases and the J gene lost 5 bases, with 17 bases spanning the gap. Germline CDR1 SEHNR, CDR2 FQNEAQ (reference sequence). The CDR3 spells CASNLGDVRTGELFF. The CDR3 DNA sequence: TGTGCCAGCAACCTGGGGGATGTGAGGACCGGGGAGCTGTTTTTT.

The genes are TRBV28 and TRBJ1-5; possible D gene TRBD1, 5 bases. CDR3 size: 16 residues. V gave up 3 bases and J gave up 5 bases, with 17 bases separating them. Germline V gene data show CDR1 as MDHEN and CDR2 as SYDVKM. CDR3 protein: CASSFRGGSWDQPQHF. In DNA, the CDR3 is TGTGCCAGCAGTTTCCGGGGGGGGAGCTGGGATCAGCCCCAGCATTTT.

The chain is built from TRBV19 and TRBJ1-1; D is possibly TRBD1 (5 bases). V shed 1 base and J shed 3 bases, with 15 bases lying between them. In germline, CDR1 is LNHDA, CDR2 SQIVND (reference sequence). The CDR3 length is 16 residues. The CDR3 DNA sequence: TGTGCCAGTAGTATAGTAATCGGGGGAGGGGACACTGAAGCTTTCTTT. This gives the protein CASSIVIGGGDTEAFF.

A few counts support this clone. This sequence joins TRBV6-5 and TRBJ1-5, with D unresolved. The V end lost 8 bases, the J end lost 3 bases, and 14 bases lay between the germline ends. The CDR3 loop spans 14 amino acids. CDR1 and CDR2 (germline): MNHEY, SVGAGI. CDR3 coding DNA: TGTGCCAGCGTGCGGGTCCGTGACAATCAGCCCCAGCATTTT. It is translated as CASVRVRDNQPQHF.